This is a list of T cell receptor beta chains from one sample in a study of blood T cells in healthy people across ages. TCRdb recomputed calls from the 5' RACE reads with MiXCR, one row per CDR3 protein. The sample has 450,000 to 650,000 distinct CDR3 sequences, around 24% seen once. These data were also filed under a second study, of T cells of mothers and their children.

Sequencing was carried out using blood. These receptors originate from a boy younger than 18 in good health. Each CDR3 is given with its conserved first and last residue. The D gene is left open where the match is weak. Clone size is stated in some rows and not others, as once, few, many or a class when expanded.

clone size | J gene | D gene | V gene | CDR3 DNA | CDR3 protein
many | TRBJ2-1 | - | TRBV19 | TGTGCCAGTAGTATCCCCCCCTACAATGAGCAGTTCTTC | CASSIPPYNEQFF
- | TRBJ2-1 | - | TRBV12-3/TRBV12-4 | TGTGCCAGCAGTTTCAGGCAGAACAATGAGCAGTTCTTC | CASSFRQNNEQFF
- | TRBJ1-5 | - | TRBV3-1 | TGTGCCAGCAGCTGCCGAGTCTTCAATCAGCCCCAGCATTTT | CASSCRVFNQPQHF
- | TRBJ1-2 | - | TRBV7-9 | TGTGCCAGCAGCTCAACTGGTTATAACTATGGCTACACCTTC | CASSSTGYNYGYTF
- | TRBJ2-1 | - | TRBV5-1 | TGCGCCAGCAGCTTAGCTTTGGGGTTATTCTACAATGAGCAGTTCTTC | CASSLALGLFYNEQFF
few | TRBJ2-7 | TRBD1 | TRBV12-3/TRBV12-4 | TGTGCCAGCACAGGGGGCAAGAATTTCTACGAGCAGTACTTC | CASTGGKNFYEQYF
- | TRBJ1-2 | - | TRBV27 | TGTGCCAGCAGTTCCTCCACTGGCGCCCCGAATGGCTACACCTTC | CASSSSTGAPNGYTF
- | TRBJ2-5 | - | TRBV7-9 | TGTGCCAGCAGCCCAGGGGATCCGGAAGAGACCCAGTACTTC | CASSPGDPEETQYF
many | TRBJ2-7 | - | TRBV28 | TGTGCCAGCAGTCTCCTCGGGAGCGAGCAGTACTTC | CASSLLGSEQYF
- | TRBJ2-6 | - | TRBV7-9 | TGTGCCAGCTCTGGGGCCAACGTCCTGACTTTC | CASSGANVLTF
- | TRBJ2-7 | - | TRBV4-1 | TGCGCCAGCAGCCAAGCCCCCCAGGGGGGGACCTACGAGCAGTACTTC | CASSQAPQGGTYEQYF